The table lists the clone carrying this T cell receptor (beta chain) with many counts. There are 12 residues in the CDR3. Germline values: CDR1 SGHDN, CDR2 FVKESK. The ends were cut back, 5 bases at V and 1 base at J, with 5 bases in the middle. The data were taken from a study of prognosis after radiotherapy for stage I lung cancer. The authors amplified TCR beta CDR3 from genomic DNA using two-round multiplex PCR. Gene-specific TRBV and TRBJ primers were used in PCR round one. MiXCR, applied by TCRdb to the multiplex PCR reads, yields one record per CDR3 protein. The sample consists of around 51,000 distinct CDR3 sequences, 30% to 35% of them appearing once.

This receptor was identified in a donor over 45 with non-small cell lung cancer. This sequence joins TRBV14 and TRBJ1-1; the D is unclear. The sequencing used PBMCs, collected before or after stereotactic body radiation therapy (not recorded which). This CDR3 is CASSFGNTEAFF. In DNA, the CDR3 is TGTGCCAGCAGCTTTGGGAACACTGAAGCTTTCTTT.